Listed below are T cell receptor beta chains from one sample, sequenced in a study of T cell changes during pregnancy in multiple sclerosis. The method was immunoSEQ multiplex PCR; TCRdb's version includes in-frame clones alone and lacks a portion of them. The data hold some 97,000 clones, with around 93% observed a single time. This specimen consisted of peripheral blood, obtained after pregnancy. All receptors come from a female donor with multiple sclerosis, enrolled in a pregnancy study. The CDR3 runs from the conserved cysteine through the conserved F or W. The D gene is left open where the match is weak. Clone size is stated in some rows and not others, as once, few, many or a class when expanded.

clone_size j_call d_call v_call cdr3_nt cdr3_aa
NA TRBJ2-7 TRBD1 TRBV19 TGTGCCACCCGGGACAGCTACGAGCAGTACTTC CATRDSYEQYF
NA TRBJ2-5 NA TRBV7-9 TGTGCCAGCTACGGGAGCCAAGAGACCCAGTACTTC CASYGSQETQYF
NA TRBJ1-2 TRBD1 TRBV7-2 TGTGCCAGCAGCTTAGAGAGTGGGACAGGACTCTATGGCTACACCTTC CASSLESGTGLYGYTF
NA TRBJ2-3 TRBD1 TRBV15 TGTGCCACCAGCAGAAAAGGGACAGGGCAGAAAGGAGCAGATACGCAGTATTTT CATSRKGTGQKGADTQYF
NA TRBJ1-5 TRBD1 TRBV28 TGTGCCAGCAGACACACAGGGGTCCAGCCCCAGCATTTT CASRHTGVQPQHF
NA TRBJ1-1 NA TRBV7-7 TGTGCTAGCAGCTTAGACATGAACACTGAAGCTTTCTTT CASSLDMNTEAFF
NA TRBJ2-1 TRBD1 TRBV19 TGTGCCAGTAGGGGACAGGGGGCCCCCAGCGGCTCCTACAATGAGCAGTTCTTC CASRGQGAPSGSYNEQFF
NA TRBJ2-1 TRBD2 TRBV30 TGTGCCTGGAGCGCCGGGGGGGCGGGAGTTGGGTTCAATGAGCAGTTCTTC CAWSAGGAGVGFNEQFF
NA TRBJ1-5 NA TRBV15 TGTGCCACCAGCAGAGCCCTCGACAGATCCTTGACCCAGCATTTT CATSRALDRSLTQHF
NA TRBJ2-1 NA TRBV11-3 TGTGCCAGCAGCCACCTCCAGGGTCGCAATGAGCAGTTCTTC CASSHLQGRNEQFF
NA TRBJ1-5 TRBD1 TRBV27 TGTGCCAGCAGTTCAGGACAGGCGAGTGCTAGCAATCAGCCCCAGCATTTT CASSSGQASASNQPQHF
NA TRBJ1-1 NA TRBV7-9 TGTGCCAGCAGCTTAGATGGCAGGGGTAACACTGAAGCTTTCTTT CASSLDGRGNTEAFF
NA TRBJ1-2 TRBD1 TRBV2 TGTGCCAGCAGTGTTCCGCCGATCTTGGACAGGGGGTACGGCTACACCTTC CASSVPPILDRGYGYTF
once TRBJ2-3 NA TRBV5-1 TGCGCCAGCAGCCTAACAGGGTTCACAGATACGCAGTATTTT CASSLTGFTDTQYF
NA TRBJ2-5 NA TRBV19 TGTGCCAGTAGTATAGGATTTCGTGGGGAACTCCTTGGAGGGGAGAGGGAGACCCAGTACTTC CASSIGFRGELLGGERETQYF
NA TRBJ1-1 NA TRBV13 TGTGCCAGCAGTCCAGAGAACACTGAAGCTTTCTTT CASSPENTEAFF
NA TRBJ2-1 NA TRBV15 TGTGCCACCAGCAGAGGCGACAATGAGCAGTTCTTC CATSRGDNEQFF
NA TRBJ2-7 TRBD1 TRBV11-3 TGTGCCAGCAGCCCGGGGAGAGGGGGCAAAAACGAGCAGTACTTC CASSPGRGGKNEQYF
NA TRBJ1-5 TRBD1 TRBV19 TGTGCCAGTAGATCCCCCGGACAGGGCAGCTACTATAGCAATCAGCCCCAGCATTTT CASRSPGQGSYYSNQPQHF
NA TRBJ2-3 TRBD2 TRBV7-2 TGTGCCAGCAGCTCGAGACTAGCGGGCAGCACAGATACGCAGTATTTT CASSSRLAGSTDTQYF
NA TRBJ1-1 NA TRBV2 TGTGCCAGCAGTGAAGCCCGGGGGGCCACTGAAGCTTTCTTT CASSEARGATEAFF
NA TRBJ2-2 TRBD1 TRBV5-1 TGCGCCAGCAGCATGACAGGGGGGGACACCGGGGAGCTGTTTTTT CASSMTGGDTGELFF
NA TRBJ1-2 NA TRBV6-1 TGTGCCAGCGGTGTCGCTAACTATGGCTACACCTTC CASGVANYGYTF
once TRBJ2-7 TRBD1 TRBV5-1 TGCGCCAGCAGCTTGGGGACAGGGAAGAACGAGCAGTACTTC CASSLGTGKNEQYF
NA TRBJ1-2 NA TRBV7-9 TGTGCCAGCAGCTTAGTCGTCGGTCCTCCCTATGGCTACACCTTC CASSLVVGPPYGYTF
NA TRBJ2-7 TRBD2 TRBV7-9 TGTGCCAGCAGCTTAGCTAGCGGGGGACCCTACGAGCAGTACTTC CASSLASGGPYEQYF
NA TRBJ2-3 TRBD1 TRBV9 TGTGCCAGCAGCGTAGGACAGGGTTATTCAGATACGCAGTATTTT CASSVGQGYSDTQYF
NA TRBJ2-7 NA TRBV19 TGTGCCAGTAGCTTTGGACAAACCTACGAGCAGTACTTC CASSFGQTYEQYF
once TRBJ2-3 TRBD2 TRBV7-3 TGTGCCAGCAGTTCCCTCCCGGGAGGCGTGGGAGATACGCAGTATTTT CASSSLPGGVGDTQYF
NA TRBJ2-7 TRBD2 TRBV19 TGTGCCAGTAGTGCCGCCGGGACTAGCGGGAGCCGACGCAGGGAGCAGTACTTC CASSAAGTSGSRRREQYF
NA TRBJ2-5 NA TRBV2 TGTGCCAGCAGGGAGGGACAGATACAAGAGACCCAGTACTTC CASREGQIQETQYF
NA TRBJ2-1 NA TRBV21-1 TGTGCCAGCAGCATAGTCGCTGAGCAGTTCTTC CASSIVAEQFF
NA TRBJ2-3 NA TRBV5-8 TGTGCCAGCAGCTTGGGCTGGCGGAGCACAGATACGCAGTATTTT CASSLGWRSTDTQYF
NA TRBJ1-5 NA TRBV6-4 TGTGCCAGCAGTGTAAATCAGCCCCAGCATTTT CASSVNQPQHF
NA TRBJ1-3 TRBD1 TRBV7-2 TGTGCCAGCAGCCCCGGCGCAAGGGGGCGAGAAAACACCATATATTTT CASSPGARGRENTIYF
NA TRBJ1-1 NA TRBV5-6 TGTGCCAGCAGCTTGGGGGGCTACTCGCGGACTGAAGCTTTCTTT CASSLGGYSRTEAFF
NA TRBJ2-4 NA TRBV5-6 TGTGCCAGCAGCTTGGTTGGGGCGGGATCCAAAAACATTCAGTACTTC CASSLVGAGSKNIQYF
NA TRBJ2-1 TRBD2 TRBV15 TGTGCCACCAGCAGAGACGATTTTGGACTAGAAGAACTTTACAATGAGCAGTTCTTC CATSRDDFGLEELYNEQFF
NA TRBJ1-1 NA TRBV2 TGTGCCAGCAGTGTCCTAGGGGGGAACACTGAAGCTTTCTTT CASSVLGGNTEAFF
NA TRBJ2-7 TRBD2 TRBV5-1 TGCGCCAGCAGCTTAGAAGCGGGGCGGCCCTACGAGCAGTACTTC CASSLEAGRPYEQYF
NA TRBJ1-2 TRBD1 TRBV2 TGTGCCAGCCTTAAGGGGACAGCCTATGGCTACACCTTC CASLKGTAYGYTF
NA TRBJ1-4 TRBD1 TRBV4-1 TGCGCCAGCAGCCAACCGACAGGGGGGAGTGAAAAACTGTTTTTT CASSQPTGGSEKLFF
once TRBJ2-5 TRBD2 TRBV28 TGTGCCAGCAGTCGGCGACTAGCGGGAGGTCCCCAAGAGACCCAGTACTTC CASSRRLAGGPQETQYF